This T cell receptor (beta chain) was retrieved from a study of cytotoxic CD8 clonotypes in ibrutinib-treated CLL. Study-wide context: Response specimens were obtained following a median treatment duration of roughly 12 months, with a range of 6 to 36.

A remark on this clone: Its antigen is unidentified.

The TCR beta libraries used approximately 2 micrograms of genomic DNA that came from cryopreserved PBMCs. The method was immunoSEQ multiplex PCR; TCRdb's version includes in-frame clones alone and lacks a portion of them. This sample carries approximately 120,000 clones, more than 55% of them seen once, and the ten largest clones take roughly 35%. Study-wide results and caveats: Patients had baseline clonality above age-matched healthy donors, and this clonality moved with circulating CD8+ T-cell counts. Stable or contracted on treatment, public clonotypes were also uncommon.

The receptor's source is a human donor with chronic lymphocytic leukemia. Sequenced material: PBMCs, taken after 24 months of ibrutinib treatment.

Written as DNA, the CDR3 is TGTGCCAGCAGCGTTGGACTACAGGCGGAGACCCAGTACTTC. Translation gives CASSVGLQAETQYF. This chain links TRBV7-8 with TRBJ2-5; D perhaps matches TRBD2 (6 bases). Germline CDR1 and CDR2: SGHVS and FQNEAQ. The germline V and J ends were trimmed by 5 bases and 5 bases, with 15 bases remaining between them. The length of the CDR3 is 14 residues.